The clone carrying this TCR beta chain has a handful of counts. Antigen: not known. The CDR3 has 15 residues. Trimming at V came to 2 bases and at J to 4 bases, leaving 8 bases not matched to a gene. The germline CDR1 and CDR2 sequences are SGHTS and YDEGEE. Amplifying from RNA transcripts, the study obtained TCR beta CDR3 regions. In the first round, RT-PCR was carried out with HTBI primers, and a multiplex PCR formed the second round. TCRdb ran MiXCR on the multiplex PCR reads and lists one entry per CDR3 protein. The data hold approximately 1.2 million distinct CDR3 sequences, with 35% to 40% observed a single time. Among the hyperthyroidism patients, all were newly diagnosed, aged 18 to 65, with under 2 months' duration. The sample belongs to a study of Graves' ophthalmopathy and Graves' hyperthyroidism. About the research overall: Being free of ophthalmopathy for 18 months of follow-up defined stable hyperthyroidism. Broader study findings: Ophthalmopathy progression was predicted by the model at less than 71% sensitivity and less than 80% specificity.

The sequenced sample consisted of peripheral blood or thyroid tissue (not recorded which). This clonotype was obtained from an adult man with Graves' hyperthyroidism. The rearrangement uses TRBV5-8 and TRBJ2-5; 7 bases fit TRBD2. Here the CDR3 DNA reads TGTGCCAGCAGCTTCGGCGGGAGTGGAGCAGAGACCCAGTACTTC. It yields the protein CASSFGGSGAETQYF.